Included here is one TCR beta chain sequence, with context. The antigen remains undetermined. For each CDR3 protein, TCRdb gives one entry from its re-call of the 5' RACE reads, without DNA. Its table records 400,000 to 500,000 distinct CDR3 sequences. This sample was taken from a study of monozygotic twins with inflammatory bowel disease. Germline V gene lookup returns CDR1 MGHRA and CDR2 YSYEKL. This CDR3 region has 15 residues. General study points: Inverse Simpson values showed less TCRbeta diversity in IBD patients than in their healthy co-twins. Immunosuppressive treatments were not uniform, and this may have added variability to patient repertoires.

Total RNA isolation used whole blood (no T cell sorting was performed). This sequence joins TRBV4-1 and TRBJ1-1. The receptor comes from a human donor with ulcerative colitis or Crohn's disease, or a healthy co-twin of an affected twin (not recorded which). Sequenced sample: blood. This CDR3 reads CASSQGQAVNTEAFF.